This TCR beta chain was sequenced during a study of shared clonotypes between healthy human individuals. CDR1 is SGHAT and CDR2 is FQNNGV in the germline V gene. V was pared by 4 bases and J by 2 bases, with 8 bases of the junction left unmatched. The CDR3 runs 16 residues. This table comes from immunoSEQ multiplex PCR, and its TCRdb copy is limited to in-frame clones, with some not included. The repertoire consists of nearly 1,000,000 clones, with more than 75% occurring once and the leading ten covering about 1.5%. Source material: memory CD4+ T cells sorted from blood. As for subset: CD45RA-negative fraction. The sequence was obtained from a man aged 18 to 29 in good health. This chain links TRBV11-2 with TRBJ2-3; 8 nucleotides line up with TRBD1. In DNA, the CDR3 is TGTGCCAGCAGCTCTAACAAGGACAGGGCCACAGATACGCAGTATTTT. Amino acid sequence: CASSSNKDRATDTQYF.